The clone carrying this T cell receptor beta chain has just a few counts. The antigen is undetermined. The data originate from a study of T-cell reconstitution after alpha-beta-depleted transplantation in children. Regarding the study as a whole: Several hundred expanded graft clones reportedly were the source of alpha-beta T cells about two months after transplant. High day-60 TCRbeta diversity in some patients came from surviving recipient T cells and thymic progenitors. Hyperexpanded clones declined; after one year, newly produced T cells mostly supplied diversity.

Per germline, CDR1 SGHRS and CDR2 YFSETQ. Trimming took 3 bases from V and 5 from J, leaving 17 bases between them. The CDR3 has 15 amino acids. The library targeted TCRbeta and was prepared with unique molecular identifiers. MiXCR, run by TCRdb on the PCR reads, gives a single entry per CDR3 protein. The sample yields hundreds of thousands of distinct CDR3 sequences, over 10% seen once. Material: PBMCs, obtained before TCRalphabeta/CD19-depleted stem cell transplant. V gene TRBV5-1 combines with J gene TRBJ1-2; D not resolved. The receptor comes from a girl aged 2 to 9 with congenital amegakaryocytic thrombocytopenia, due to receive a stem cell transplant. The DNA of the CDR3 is TGCGCCAGCAGCTGGAATGGTGCACCTAGTTATGGCTACACCTTC. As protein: CASSWNGAPSYGYTF.